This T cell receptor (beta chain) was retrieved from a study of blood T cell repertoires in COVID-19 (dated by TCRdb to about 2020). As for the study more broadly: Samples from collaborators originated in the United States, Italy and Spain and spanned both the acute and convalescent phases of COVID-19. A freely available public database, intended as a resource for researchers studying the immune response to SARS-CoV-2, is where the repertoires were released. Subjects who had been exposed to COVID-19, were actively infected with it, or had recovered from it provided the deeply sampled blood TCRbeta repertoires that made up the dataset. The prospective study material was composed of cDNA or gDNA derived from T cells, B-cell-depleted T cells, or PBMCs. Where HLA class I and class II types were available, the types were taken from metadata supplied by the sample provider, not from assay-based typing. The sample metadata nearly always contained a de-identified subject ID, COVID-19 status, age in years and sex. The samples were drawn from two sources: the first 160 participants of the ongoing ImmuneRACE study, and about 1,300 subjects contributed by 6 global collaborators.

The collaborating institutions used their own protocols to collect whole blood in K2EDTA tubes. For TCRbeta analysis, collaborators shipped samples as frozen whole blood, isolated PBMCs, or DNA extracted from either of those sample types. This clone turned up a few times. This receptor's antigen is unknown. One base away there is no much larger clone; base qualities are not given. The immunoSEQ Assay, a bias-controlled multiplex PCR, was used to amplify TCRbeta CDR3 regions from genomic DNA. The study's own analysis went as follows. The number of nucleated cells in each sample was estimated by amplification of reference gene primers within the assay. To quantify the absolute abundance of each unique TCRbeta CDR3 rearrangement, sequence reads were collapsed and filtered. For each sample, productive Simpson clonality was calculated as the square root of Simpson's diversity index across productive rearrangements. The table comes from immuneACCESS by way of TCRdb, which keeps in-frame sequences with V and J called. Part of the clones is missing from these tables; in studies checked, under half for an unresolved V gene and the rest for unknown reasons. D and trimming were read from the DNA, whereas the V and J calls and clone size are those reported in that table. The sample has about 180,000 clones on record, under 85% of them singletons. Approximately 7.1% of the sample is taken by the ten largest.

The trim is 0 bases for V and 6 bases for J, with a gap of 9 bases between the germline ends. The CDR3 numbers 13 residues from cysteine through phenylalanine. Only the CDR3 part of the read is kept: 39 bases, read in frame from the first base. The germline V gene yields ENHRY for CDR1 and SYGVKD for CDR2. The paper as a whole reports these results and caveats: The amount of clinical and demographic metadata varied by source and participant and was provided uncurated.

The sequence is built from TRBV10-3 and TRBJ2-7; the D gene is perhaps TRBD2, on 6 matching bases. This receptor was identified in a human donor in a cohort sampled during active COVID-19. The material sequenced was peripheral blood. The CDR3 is CAISESGGGEQYF. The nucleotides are TGTGCCATCAGTGAGTCCGGGGGAGGCGAGCAGTACTTC.